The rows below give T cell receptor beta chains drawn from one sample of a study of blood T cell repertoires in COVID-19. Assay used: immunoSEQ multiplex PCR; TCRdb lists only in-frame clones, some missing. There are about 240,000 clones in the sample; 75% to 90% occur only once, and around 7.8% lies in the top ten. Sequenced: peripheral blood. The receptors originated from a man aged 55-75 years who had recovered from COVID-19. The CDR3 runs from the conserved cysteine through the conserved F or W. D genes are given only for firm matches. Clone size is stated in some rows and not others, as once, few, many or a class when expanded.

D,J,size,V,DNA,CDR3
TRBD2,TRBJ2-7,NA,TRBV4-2,TGTGCCAGCAGCCAAGGACTAGCGGGGGTTTCTAGCTCCTACGAGCAGTACTTC,CASSQGLAGVSSSYEQYF
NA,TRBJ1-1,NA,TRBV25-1,TGTGCCAGCAGAAGACACCTTAACACTGAAGCTTTCTTT,CASRRHLNTEAFF
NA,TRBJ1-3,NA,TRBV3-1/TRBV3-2,TGTGCCAGCAGGGTAAACAGGAAGGCCGGAAACACCATATATTTT,CASRVNRKAGNTIYF
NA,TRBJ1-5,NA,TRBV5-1,TGCGCCAGCAGCTTGGATCCGGGGAACCAGCCCCAGCATTTT,CASSLDPGNQPQHF
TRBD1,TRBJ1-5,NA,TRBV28,TGTGCCAGCAGGCCAGGGGGCGCGGGTAACCAGCCCCAGCATTTT,CASRPGGAGNQPQHF
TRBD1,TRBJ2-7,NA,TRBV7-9,TGTGCCAGCAGCCGAAGCGGGACAGGGAATGGCGGAAGGCAGTACTTC,CASSRSGTGNGGRQYF
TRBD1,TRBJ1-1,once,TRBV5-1,TGCGCCAGCAGCTTGGCTACCGGGACAGGGGGTCCTGCTTTCTTT,CASSLATGTGGPAFF
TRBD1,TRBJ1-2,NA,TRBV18,TGTGCCAGCTCACCAACGACAGGGGGCTCAGAAGGCTACACCTTC,CASSPTTGGSEGYTF
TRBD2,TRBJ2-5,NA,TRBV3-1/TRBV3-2,TGTGCCAGCAATACTCGTAAGGGAGGGGAGACCCAGTACTTC,CASNTRKGGETQYF
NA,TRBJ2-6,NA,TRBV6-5,TGTGCCAGCAGTTACGCCAGCTCTGGGGCCAACGTCCTGACTTTC,CASSYASSGANVLTF